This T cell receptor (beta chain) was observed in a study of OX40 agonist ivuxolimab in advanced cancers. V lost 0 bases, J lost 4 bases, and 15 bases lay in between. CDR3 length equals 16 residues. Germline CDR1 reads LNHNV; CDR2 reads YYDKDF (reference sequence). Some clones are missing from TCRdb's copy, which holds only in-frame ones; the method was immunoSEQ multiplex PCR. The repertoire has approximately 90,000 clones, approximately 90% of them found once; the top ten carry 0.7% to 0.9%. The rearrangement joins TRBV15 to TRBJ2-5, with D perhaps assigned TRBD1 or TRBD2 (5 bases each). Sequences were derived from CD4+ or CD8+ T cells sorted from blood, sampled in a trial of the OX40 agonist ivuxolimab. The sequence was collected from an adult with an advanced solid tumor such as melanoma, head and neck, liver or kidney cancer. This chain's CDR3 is CATSREAGSRGETQYF. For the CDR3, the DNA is TGTGCCACCAGCAGAGAAGCAGGGAGCCGTGGAGAGACCCAGTACTTC.